Sequencing of this TCR beta chain was carried out in a study of metastatic and nonmetastatic thyroid tumors. Study-wide results and caveats: Malignant thyroid tumors reportedly had TCR beta diversity that was significantly higher than in benign nodules, in blood and tumor.

This clone was recorded at least ten times. The antigen is not known. Via MiXCR, TCRdb re-called the PCR reads. The sample has about 33,000 clones, approximately 11% seen once; the top ten hold about a sixth. Germline assignment: CDR1 MNHNS and CDR2 SASEGT. After removal of 8 bases from V and 4 bases from J, the junction contained 3 bases not matched to a gene. The CDR3 sequence is 12 residues long. No patient received treatment before thyroid surgery. This receptor was taken from a female donor with papillary thyroid cancer or a benign thyroid nodule (not recorded which). Some clones in this sample may be carry-over from other donors' samples. The J gene is TRBJ1-1, the V gene TRBV6-1; 8 positions match TRBD1. The specimen was blood. The DNA for the CDR3 is TGTGCCAGCTGGACAGGGCGCACTGAAGCTTTCTTT. This translates into CASWTGRTEAFF.